The source of this T cell receptor beta chain is a study of OX40 agonist ivuxolimab in advanced cancers. The assay was immunoSEQ multiplex PCR, and TCRdb's table has in-frame clones only and misses some. Of around 22,000 clones listed, about 85% are singletons. The CDR3 is 14 amino acids. Trimming cost V 2 bases and J 7 bases, with 12 bases left between them. CDR1 and CDR2 (germline): LNHDA, SQIVND (reference sequence). V usage is TRBV19 and J usage is TRBJ1-5; possible D gene TRBD1, 5 bases. Sequences were derived from CD4+ or CD8+ T cells sorted from blood, sampled in a trial of the OX40 agonist ivuxolimab. The receptor's source is an adult with an advanced solid tumor such as melanoma, head and neck, liver or kidney cancer. DNA of the CDR3: TGTGCCAGTAGTATAACGGGGCTGGAGCAGCCCCAGCATTTT. Amino acids: CASSITGLEQPQHF.